The 14 T cell receptor beta chains in this list originate from one sample, sequenced in a study of cytomegalovirus exposure and HLA in healthy donors. Only in-frame clones appear in the TCRdb table, and some are missing; sequencing was by immunoSEQ multiplex PCR. The data show approximately 130,000 clones, roughly 84% seen once. The sample comprised PBMCs. These receptors came from a woman aged 25 to 39 in good health and CMV-seronegative.

This chain links TRBV7-2 with TRBJ1-5; D uncertain. V gave up 1 base and J gave up 5 bases, with 6 bases separating them. The germline V gene encodes CDR1 SGHTA and CDR2 FQGNSA. The CDR3 has 13 amino acids. CDR3 sequence: CASSLGPYQPQHF. The CDR3 coding sequence is TGTGCCAGCAGCTTAGGGCCCTATCAGCCCCAGCATTTT.

CDR3 coding DNA: TGCGCCAGCAGCCAGGGGGGGTGGAACACTGAAGCTTTCTTT. Translating gives CASSQGGWNTEAFF. The V call is TRBV4-3, the J call TRBJ1-1; a possible D gene is TRBD1 (5 bases). The V end lost 3 bases, the J end lost 1 base, and 9 bases lay between the germline ends. This CDR3 has 14 residues. Germline CDR1 is LGHNA and CDR2 is YSLEER.

This clone was seen only a few times. The DNA of the CDR3 is TGTGCCAGCACCTCGGGGGGGCGGGTATACGAGCAGTACTTC. Its protein is CASTSGGRVYEQYF. This chain connects TRBV6-5 to TRBJ2-7; 8 bases line up with TRBD2. V lost 7 bases to trimming and J lost 4 bases; unmatched junction nucleotides: 9. The germline V gene encodes CDR1 MNHEY and CDR2 SVGAGI. This CDR3 comprises 14 residues.

The rearrangement uses TRBV30 and TRBJ1-1, with TRBD1 identical over 7 bases. Germline values: CDR1 GTSNPN, CDR2 SVGIG (reference sequence). This CDR3 is 13 amino acids long. The CDR3 loop reads CVSRNRGNTEAFF. CDR3 nucleotide sequence: TGTGTCTCGCGAAACAGGGGGAACACTGAAGCTTTCTTT. Supplemented by reference TRBV30 and TRBJ1-1, the full variable domain reads SQTIHQWPATLVQPVGSPLSLECTVEGTSNPNLYWYRQAAGRGLQLLFYSVGIGQISSEVPQNLSASRPQDRQFILSSKKLLLSDSGFYLCVSRNRGNTEAFFGQGTRLTVV.

The rearrangement uses TRBV4-1 and TRBJ1-2; the D is unclear. This CDR3 region has 17 residues. Germline V lookup: CDR1 MGHRA, CDR2 YSYEKL. V lost 4 bases to trimming and J lost 7 bases, with 25 bases between them. CDR3 amino acids: CASSRIPPGRSAGGYTF. The CDR3 coding sequence is TGCGCCAGCAGCCGTATCCCTCCAGGCCGCTCGGCTGGTGGCTACACCTTC.

The gene calls are TRBV4-2 and TRBJ1-2; 9 bases are shared with TRBD1. V lost 2 bases to trimming and J lost 2 bases; unmatched junction nucleotides: 6. The CDR3 is made up of 16 amino acids. The V gene's germline CDR1 is LGHNA and CDR2 YNFKEQ. This chain's CDR3 is CASSQKIGQGNYGYTF. The CDR3 DNA reads TGTGCCAGCAGCCAAAAAATTGGACAGGGGAACTATGGCTACACCTTC.

The chain recombines TRBV5-1 with TRBJ2-3; 9 bases agree with TRBD2. Germline trimming cut 0 bases from V and 3 bases from J; bases unmatched to any gene: 5. CDR1 is SGHRS and CDR2 is YFSETQ in the germline V gene. This CDR3 contains 16 residues. This CDR3 is CASSLEASGDTDTQYF. CDR3 bases: TGCGCCAGCAGCTTGGAAGCTAGCGGGGATACAGATACGCAGTATTTT.

The gene calls are TRBV11-2 and TRBJ2-7, with 9 bases lining up with TRBD2. With 1 base clipped from V and 0 bases from J, the junction kept 1 base outside the gene matches. The CDR3 runs 15 residues. Germline assignment: CDR1 SGHAT and CDR2 FQNNGV. The CDR3 reads CASSLGLAASYEQYF. CDR3 sequence (DNA): TGTGCCAGCAGCTTAGGACTAGCGGCCTCCTACGAGCAGTACTTC.

This clone appeared once. The chain uses TRBV6-5 and TRBJ1-1; tentative D call: TRBD1 (6 bases). The CDR3 contains 14 residues. V lost 7 bases, J lost 4 bases, and 16 bases lay in between. The germline V gene encodes CDR1 MNHEY and CDR2 SVGAGI. As DNA, the CDR3 is TGTGCCAGCATTAAAAGGGGGAAGGGCACTGAAGCTTTCTTT. Translating gives CASIKRGKGTEAFF.

The V gene is TRBV5-1, the J gene TRBJ2-3; tentative D call: TRBD2 (5 bases). The V gene lost 0 bases and the J gene lost 4 bases, with 12 bases spanning the gap. The CDR3 contains 15 residues. Germline assignment: CDR1 SGHRS and CDR2 YFSETQ. The CDR3 reads CASSLAGFPADTQYF. The CDR3 DNA reads TGCGCCAGCAGCTTGGCGGGGTTTCCCGCAGATACGCAGTATTTT.

V is TRBV6-1 and J is TRBJ2-1; TRBD2 agrees at 12 bases. The V gene end was trimmed by 4 bases and the J gene end by 7 bases; junction bases not matched to a gene: 8. Germline assignment: CDR1 MNHNS and CDR2 SASEGT. CDR3 length equals 16 residues. CDR3 in DNA: TGTGCCAGCAGTGCCTCTAGCGGGGGGGCGTATAATGAGCAGTTCTTC. Amino acid sequence: CASSASSGGAYNEQFF.

The V and J genes are TRBV5-1 and TRBJ1-5, with D maybe TRBD1 (6 bases). Germline V lookup: CDR1 SGHRS, CDR2 YFSETQ. With 3 bases removed from V and 3 bases from J, the gap between germline ends came to 10 bases. The CDR3 runs to 14 residues. CDR3 coding DNA: TGCGCCAGCAGCTCCGGACAGAACAATCAGCCCCAGCATTTT. It codes for CASSSGQNNQPQHF.

The chain employs TRBV29-1 and TRBJ2-7; D unclear. The CDR3 covers 12 residues. The V end lost 5 bases, the J end lost 2 bases, and 10 bases lay between the germline ends. Germline V gene lookup returns CDR1 SQVTM and CDR2 ANQGSEA. The chain's CDR3 is CSVSTAAYEQYF. The CDR3 coding sequence is TGCAGCGTTAGTACAGCCGCCTACGAGCAGTACTTC.

The chain has TRBV10-3 and TRBJ1-2; D is unresolved. The CDR3 covers 17 residues. Trimming removed 0 bases at V and 8 bases at J, with 22 bases between. CDR1 is ENHRY, CDR2 SYGVKD, per germline. For the CDR3, the DNA is TGTGCCATCAGTGAGTCCCCCAGTATCGGAGCTGCGGAAGGCTACACCTTC. As protein: CAISESPSIGAAEGYTF.